Here is one TCR beta chain with its context. Antigen: not known. The entry originates in a study of T cells in Graves' hyperthyroidism and ophthalmopathy. Whole-study results and caveats: Ophthalmopathy got predicted by the model a median roughly six months before its onset.

Fresh peripheral blood, around 9.2 ml of it, supplied the PBMCs. After removal of 1 base from V and 5 bases from J, the junction contained 7 bases not matched to a gene. This CDR3 region has 15 residues. Germline-derived CDR1 and CDR2 are DFQATT and SNEGSKA (reference sequence). Amplification yielded TCR beta CDR3 regions, with RNA transcripts as the source. An initial round of RT-PCR targeting the TCR CDR3 relied on the HTBI primer set. TCRdb reprocessed the multiplex PCR reads with MiXCR, giving one entry per CDR3 protein. The profile covers 450,000 to 650,000 distinct CDR3 sequences, with roughly 17% appearing a single time and approximately 16% taken by the ten largest.

Sequenced: blood. The rearrangement joins TRBV20-1 to TRBJ2-3, with 9 bases matching TRBD2. The clonotype was recovered from a woman under 30 with Graves' ophthalmopathy. The CDR3 here is CSARVGGGGGDTQYF. In DNA, the CDR3 is TGCAGTGCTAGAGTCGGCGGGGGGGGGGGAGATACGCAGTATTTT.